This T cell receptor (beta chain) was sequenced for a study of blood T cell repertoires in COVID-19. Overall study context: The origin of the acute and convalescent COVID-19 samples was the United States, Italy and Spain.

This clone was observed once. Authors' data handling: Researchers report that nucleated cell counts were estimated from reference gene primer amplification. Profiling relied on immunoSEQ multiplex PCR, and the TCRdb table lists in-frame clones only, not all of them. D and trimming come from the DNA, and the V and J calls and clone size come from that table. The top ten clones hold more than 9.5% of a sample with under 20,000 clones, under 90% of them seen once. The TCR originated in an elderly man with acute or convalescent COVID-19. Sequenced: peripheral blood.

CDR3 sequence (DNA): TGTGCCTGGAGTGCCCAGACAGGGAATCAGCCCCAGCATTTT. Protein product: CAWSAQTGNQPQHF. The J gene is TRBJ1-5, the V gene TRBV30; the match to TRBD1 covers 7 bases. The CDR3 consists of 14 residues. J gave up 4 bases and V 1 base, and 4 bases lay outside the gene matches. Per the germline V gene, CDR1 is GTSNPN and CDR2 is SVGIG (reference sequence).